This T cell receptor (beta chain) was observed in a study of T cell responses to AZD1222 COVID-19 vaccine. About the study: Second-dose intervals near 4 or 12 weeks were combined. Findings of the study overall: Sampling that yielded the repertoires occurred only after the peak T cell response. The span of vaccine-associated CD4 TCRs extended across spike, with dominance at 160-218 and 743-854.

Profiling relied on immunoSEQ multiplex PCR, and the TCRdb table lists in-frame clones only, not all of them. Here the sample spans roughly 92,000 clones, around 87% being singletons. This clone was seen a few times. Its antigen is currently unknown. With 0 bases removed from V and 7 bases from J, the gap between germline ends came to 13 bases. Germline assignment: CDR1 MNHEY and CDR2 SMNVEV (reference sequence). CDR3 length equals 14 residues. This sequence was found in an adult in good health. The specimen comprised peripheral blood, sampled on day 0 of AZD1222 vaccination. The chain links TRBV27 to TRBJ2-7; no firm D call. CDR3 coding DNA: TGTGCCAGCAGTTTATCTGTGCCCCCTGGGGAGCAGTACTTC. Its translation: CASSLSVPPGEQYF.